This T cell receptor (beta chain) was sequenced during a study of T cells in Graves' hyperthyroidism and ophthalmopathy (dated by TCRdb to the late 2010s). About the study as a whole: Peripheral blood samples were taken at initial diagnosis, before any treatment was given. After sampling, hyperthyroidism patients received methimazole starting at 30 mg daily, and ophthalmopathy patients received high-dose intravenous methylprednisolone. In addition, the study compared T-cell repertoires in thyroid tissue and in blood from about 6 Graves' hyperthyroidism patients. To identify TCR V-J signatures that set the groups apart, the researchers used a discovery cohort of 100 or so patients, made up of under 45 with Graves' ophthalmopathy and about 60 with stable Graves' hyperthyroidism. TCR Vbeta CDR3 sequencing of approximately 140 peripheral blood samples (more than 40 ophthalmopathy, 75 to 80 hyperthyroidism and roughly 17 progressor patients) is reported in the paper. An independent validation cohort of about 19 hyperthyroidism patients and 17 patients who later progressed to ophthalmopathy tested prospective prediction of ophthalmopathy. For training and testing, the roughly 97 patients in the discovery cohort were randomly divided in a 7:3 ratio.

General findings and caveats noted by the study authors: In cross-validation, a model built on a 13 V-J signature told ophthalmopathy apart from stable hyperthyroidism with 87.88% sensitivity and around 84% specificity, and in testing the same model reached 80%/75%. Sample size was not statistically predetermined, and investigators were not blinded to group allocation. In validation, progression to ophthalmopathy was predicted by the model with 65% to 71% sensitivity and just over 72% specificity, a median of roughly 6 months before onset. Most expanded thyroid clonotypes (frequency above 0.001) were also found in blood, which suggests that blood repertoires may mirror thyroid immune responses.

This clonotype was seen repeatedly, ten times or more. This clone's antigen is unknown. It has no much larger one-base neighbor in the sample; base qualities were not kept. Stable Graves' hyperthyroidism was defined as no progression to ophthalmopathy during 18 months of follow-up. Hyperthyroidism patients were newly diagnosed, had a disease duration of under 2 months, and were aged 18 to 65 years. Patients with uncontrolled infections, other autoimmune diseases, pregnancy or lactation were excluded. Clinical symptoms, serum thyroxine and TRAb, thyroid ultrasound, and orbital computed tomography formed the basis for the diagnoses. PBMCs were isolated from approximately 10 ml of fresh peripheral blood by Ficoll-Paque density gradient centrifugation. Total RNA was extracted with Trizol reagent, and quality was checked on an Agilent 2100 Bioanalyzer. The TCR beta CDR3 regions were amplified from the RNA transcripts. The TCR CDR3 was subjected to a first round of RT-PCR using the HTBI primer set and the Qiagen OneStep RT-PCR kit. A second multiplex PCR round built the libraries, followed by size selection and purification. Libraries were sequenced paired-end with 100 bp reads on an Illumina HiSeq2000. The study's processing was this. SOAPnuke was used to process the raw data, with reads discarded if the reads contained adapters or uncalled bases, had a mean Phred below 15, or lacked an exact constant-primer or identifier match. COPE v1.2.5 was used to merge high-quality paired reads, and clonotypes were defined as unique nucleotide sequences. MiTCR v1.1 was used to align clonotypes to the IMGT TRBV, TRBD and TRBJ reference segments. The analysis was restricted to V-J combinations with a frequency above 0.0001, which together covered roughly 99% of the repertoires. The TCS score was defined as the ratio of F50 (clonal expansion) to E x V (chaos), calculated using BLOSUM62-based TCRdist between CDR3 peptides within each V-J. Welch's t-statistics and random forest reduced several hundred V-J features to 13, which were used in a naive Bayes classifier (R e1071). The Morisita-Horn index was used to measure how similar the thyroid and blood repertoires were. The public sequencing data were trimmed at Q25 with fastp and processed into clonotypes with MiXCR by TCRdb, which kept only in-frame beta chains. Entries that share a CDR3 protein sequence are merged under the most common genes and DNA. TCRdb's processing, not the study's, gives the V and J calls here. This sample is represented by 750,000 to 900,000 distinct CDR3 sequences; 38% of them were singletons. The ten largest account for 7.5% to 9.5% of the sample.

Sequenced: blood. The TCR originated in a man between 18 and 29 years old with Graves' hyperthyroidism.

The CDR3 amino acid sequence is: CASRSARGEAFF. In nucleotide form, the sequence is TGTGCCAGCAGATCCGCCAGGGGTGAAGCTTTCTTT. Here the chain combines TRBV7-9 and TRBJ1-1; 6 matching bases give a weak D call of TRBD1. The germline V gene (reference sequence) specifies SEHNR as CDR1 and FQNEAQ as CDR2. The CDR3 runs 12 amino acids, cysteine and phenylalanine included. The read is trimmed to its CDR3 DNA, 36 bases read in frame from base 1. V lost 6 bases and J lost 7 bases; the stretch between them is 12 bases long.